This T cell receptor (beta chain) stems from a study of blood T cell repertoires in COVID-19. Study context: From T cells, B-cell-depleted T cells, or PBMCs came the material, which was cDNA or gDNA.

How the authors handled the data: Amplification of reference gene primers was used by the study to estimate nucleated cell counts. Assay used: immunoSEQ multiplex PCR; TCRdb lists only in-frame clones, some missing. V and J calls plus clone size are reproduced from that table; the DNA served to infer D and trimming. Of fewer than 200,000 clones detected, around four fifths appear once; the ten largest clones hold roughly 8.4%. The TCR comes from a woman aged 80 or over with COVID-19, enrolled during active disease. Sequencing input: peripheral blood.

CDR3 sequence (DNA): TGTGCTAGTGGTTTGGCCCGGGACAGATACACAGATACGCAGTATTTT. Its protein is CASGLARDRYTDTQYF. The gene calls are TRBV12-5 and TRBJ2-3, with TRBD1 matching over 7 bases. CDR1 and CDR2 (germline): LGHNT, FRNRAP. This CDR3 spans 16 amino acids. Unmatched junction bases numbered 6, after V lost 1 base and J lost 2 bases.